Listed below are T cell receptor beta chains from one sample, sequenced in a study of T cell responses to AZD1222 COVID-19 vaccine. Sequenced by immunoSEQ multiplex PCR; TCRdb stores in-frame clones only, minus some. The table shows around 180,000 clones, with around 90% occurring only once. The starting material was peripheral blood, obtained 28 days after the second AZD1222 dose. The receptor set was obtained from an adult who received the AZD1222 COVID-19 vaccine. CDR3s include the opening cysteine and the closing phenylalanine or tryptophan. Each record gives: CDR3 protein, CDR3 DNA, J gene, clone size, V gene, D gene. A D gene is named only where the DNA matches it firmly. Rows may omit the clone size; those that give it use once, few, many or a size class.

CATSDFPPVENTQYF | TGTGCCACCAGTGATTTCCCGCCAGTAGAAAATACGCAGTATTTT | TRBJ2-3 | . | TRBV24-1 | .
CASINQGAAEAFF | TGTGCCAGCATTAATCAGGGGGCAGCTGAAGCTTTCTTT | TRBJ1-1 | few | TRBV2 | TRBD1
CATSRRTGPTAGTQYF | TGTGCCACCAGCAGAAGGACAGGGCCGACCGCAGGTACGCAGTATTTT | TRBJ2-3 | . | TRBV15 | TRBD1
CASNRPGTVNTEAFF | TGTGCCAGCAATCGCCCCGGGACGGTGAACACTGAAGCTTTCTTT | TRBJ1-1 | . | TRBV6-5 | .
CASSLPGQPAEAFF | TGTGCCAGCAGCCTACCTGGACAGCCTGCTGAAGCTTTCTTT | TRBJ1-1 | . | TRBV6-5 | .
CASSTPQGLAEFSDTQYF | TGTGCCAGTAGTACCCCCCAAGGGCTAGCGGAATTTTCCGATACGCAGTATTTT | TRBJ2-3 | . | TRBV19 | TRBD2
CASRQGGGLFYEQYF | TGTGCCAGTAGACAGGGTGGAGGTCTCTTCTACGAGCAGTACTTC | TRBJ2-7 | once | TRBV19 | .
CASSQGGMRYGYTF | TGTGCCAGCAGCCAAGGGGGAATGCGGTATGGCTACACCTTC | TRBJ1-2 | . | TRBV3-1/TRBV3-2 | .
CASSAGFQETQYF | TGTGCCAGTAGTGCCGGGTTTCAAGAGACCCAGTACTTC | TRBJ2-5 | . | TRBV19 | .
CSASYGLSNTGELFF | TGCAGTGCTAGTTATGGCCTTTCGAACACCGGGGAGCTGTTTTTT | TRBJ2-2 | once | TRBV20-1 | .
CASRRSPLHF | TGTGCCAGCAGGCGATCACCCCTCCACTTT | TRBJ1-6 | once | TRBV21-1 | .
CASSLGSGRGRRDNEQYF | TGTGCCAGCAGCTTAGGAAGCGGCAGGGGCCGGCGGGACAACGAGCAGTACTTC | TRBJ2-7 | . | TRBV11-2 | .
CSVSGPGAWNQPQHF | TGCAGCGTTTCCGGCCCAGGGGCATGGAATCAGCCCCAGCATTTT | TRBJ1-5 | . | TRBV29-1 | .
CASSIQGLSNQPQHF | TGTGCCAGTAGTATTCAGGGACTGAGCAATCAGCCCCAGCATTTT | TRBJ1-5 | . | TRBV19 | .
CAWSVANSYEQYF | TGTGCCTGGAGTGTAGCCAACTCCTACGAGCAGTACTTC | TRBJ2-7 | . | TRBV30 | .
CASSHGLHEQYF | TGTGCCAGCAGCCACGGGTTGCACGAGCAGTACTTC | TRBJ2-7 | . | TRBV6-2/TRBV6-3 | .
CASTTGGAQGGELFF | TGTGCCAGCACCACCGGGGGGGCGCAAGGCGGGGAGCTGTTTTTT | TRBJ2-2 | . | TRBV6-5 | TRBD2
CASSMGYTGEQYF | TGTGCCAGTAGTATGGGATACACGGGAGAGCAGTACTTC | TRBJ2-7 | . | TRBV19 | .
CASSLADRRRNYEQYF | TGTGCCAGCAGCTTAGCGGACAGGCGTCGGAACTACGAGCAGTACTTC | TRBJ2-7 | . | TRBV7-9 | TRBD1
CASSEGISGNTIYF | TGTGCCAGCAGTGAAGGGATCTCTGGAAACACCATATATTTT | TRBJ1-3 | once | TRBV25-1 | .
CSVGGPGQANHF | TGCAGCGTTGGCGGACCGGGACAGGCCAATCACTTC | TRBJ2-7 | . | TRBV29-1 | TRBD1
CASSSTPTGRGGNTIYF | TGCGCCAGCAGCTCCACGCCGACAGGGAGGGGTGGAAACACCATATATTTT | TRBJ1-3 | once | TRBV5-1 | TRBD1
CASSWVSMDGYTF | TGTGCCAGCAGCTGGGTTTCGATGGATGGCTACACCTTC | TRBJ1-2 | . | TRBV5-5 | .
CASSSVGYNEQFF | TGTGCCAGCAGTTCGGTCGGCTACAATGAGCAGTTCTTC | TRBJ2-1 | . | TRBV6-2/TRBV6-3 | .
CASSPSAGGLSGDTQYF | TGTGCCAGCAGCCCGAGCGCCGGGGGGTTAAGTGGAGATACGCAGTATTTT | TRBJ2-3 | . | TRBV7-9 | TRBD2
CASSIGAGVRETQYF | TGTGCCAGTAGTATAGGAGCGGGAGTTAGAGAGACCCAGTACTTC | TRBJ2-5 | . | TRBV19 | TRBD2
CASSPQTGTKETQYF | TGTGCCAGCAGCCCACAGACAGGGACGAAGGAGACCCAGTACTTC | TRBJ2-5 | . | TRBV4-2 | TRBD1
CASSLGGTGFIDTQYF | TGTGCCAGCAGCTTAGGCGGGACAGGGTTTATAGATACGCAGTATTTT | TRBJ2-3 | . | TRBV7-2 | TRBD1
CASSRDDRSYEQYF | TGTGCCAGCAGCCGAGACGACAGGTCCTACGAGCAGTACTTC | TRBJ2-7 | . | TRBV5-4 | .
CASSSGTVATNEKLFF | TGCGCCAGCAGCTCGGGGACGGTAGCAACTAATGAAAAACTGTTTTTT | TRBJ1-4 | . | TRBV5-1 | .
CASSKVYGVHEQYF | TGTGCCAGCAGCAAAGTTTACGGGGTTCACGAGCAGTACTTC | TRBJ2-7 | once | TRBV21-1 | .
CASSFGQGYEKLFF | TGTGCCAGCAGTTTCGGGCAGGGATATGAAAAACTGTTTTTT | TRBJ1-4 | . | TRBV28 | .
CASSQGDRYNEQFF | TGCGCCAGCAGCCAAGGGGACAGATACAATGAGCAGTTCTTC | TRBJ2-1 | . | TRBV4-1 | TRBD1
CASSRRAYEQYF | TGTGCCAGCAGCCGGAGAGCCTACGAGCAGTACTTC | TRBJ2-7 | . | TRBV28 | .
CASSLGTSGRLDNDEQYF | TGCGCCAGCAGCTTGGGGACTAGCGGGAGGCTTGATAATGACGAGCAGTACTTC | TRBJ2-7 | . | TRBV5-1 | TRBD2
CAISEQHVGAFF | TGTGCCATCAGTGAGCAGCATGTTGGAGCTTTCTTT | TRBJ1-1 | . | TRBV10-3 | .
CASSFRGSNTEAFF | TGTGCCAGCAGTTTCAGGGGTTCGAACACTGAAGCTTTCTTT | TRBJ1-1 | . | TRBV28 | .
CASSPTRTDYYEQYF | TGTGCCAGCTCACCCACCAGGACAGACTACTACGAGCAGTACTTC | TRBJ2-7 | . | TRBV18 | .
CASSEGGFSGANVLTF | TGTGCCAGCAGTGAAGGCGGCTTCTCTGGGGCCAACGTCCTGACTTTC | TRBJ2-6 | . | TRBV2 | .
CATSRRTSGSSDTQYF | TGTGCCACCAGCCGGCGGACTAGCGGGAGTTCAGATACGCAGTATTTT | TRBJ2-3 | . | TRBV15 | TRBD2
CASSSGLAGTHEQFF | TGTGCCAGCAGCTCAGGACTAGCGGGAACACATGAGCAGTTCTTC | TRBJ2-1 | . | TRBV11-2 | TRBD2
CASSLKQGAHTQYF | TGTGCCAGCAGCTTAAAACAGGGGGCACATACGCAGTATTTT | TRBJ2-3 | . | TRBV7-2 | TRBD1
CSVETSGIYNEQFF | TGCAGCGTTGAAACTAGCGGGATCTACAATGAGCAGTTCTTC | TRBJ2-1 | . | TRBV29-1 | TRBD2
CASSPLRGLAGTEQYF | TGTGCCAGCAGCCCCCTCCGAGGACTAGCGGGAACCGAGCAGTACTTC | TRBJ2-7 | . | TRBV3-1/TRBV3-2 | TRBD2
CRGLGARGAFF | TGCAGGGGACTGGGGGCCCGCGGAGCTTTCTTT | TRBJ1-1 | . | TRBV20-1 | .
CASSLAGTGSETQYF | TGCGCCAGCAGCTTGGCCGGGACAGGGTCAGAGACCCAGTACTTC | TRBJ2-5 | . | TRBV5-1 | TRBD1
CASTRWGTEDTQYF | TGTGCCAGCACGAGGTGGGGCACTGAAGATACGCAGTATTTT | TRBJ2-3 | . | TRBV28 | .
CASLRDRVNQPQHF | TGTGCCAGCCTCCGGGACAGGGTCAATCAGCCCCAGCATTTT | TRBJ1-5 | few | TRBV28 | TRBD1
CAWSGQGSTNVLTF | TGTGCCTGGAGTGGGCAGGGAAGTACCAACGTCCTGACTTTC | TRBJ2-6 | . | TRBV30 | .
CASSLYPSESFNEQFF | TGTGCCAGCAGCTTATACCCTAGTGAATCCTTCAATGAGCAGTTCTTC | TRBJ2-1 | . | TRBV7-3 | .
CASSLNAGGYEQYF | TGTGCCAGCAGCTTAAACGCAGGGGGATACGAGCAGTACTTC | TRBJ2-7 | . | TRBV7-3 | TRBD1
CSASIGHEQYF | TGCAGTGCTAGTATTGGGCACGAGCAGTACTTC | TRBJ2-7 | . | TRBV20-1 | .
CASSRGGPQNTQYF | TGTGCCAGCAGCCGCGGCGGGCCCCAAAATACGCAGTATTTT | TRBJ2-3 | . | TRBV11-1 | .
CASSPGQRFTGELFF | TGTGCCAGCAGTCCGGGACAGCGTTTCACCGGGGAGCTGTTTTTT | TRBJ2-2 | . | TRBV28 | TRBD1
CASSFNSAGARNSPLHF | TGTGCCAGCAGTTTTAACTCGGCAGGGGCGCGTAATTCACCCCTCCACTTT | TRBJ1-6 | . | TRBV27 | .
CAWRDRDMIYEQYF | TGTGCCTGGAGAGACCGGGATATGATCTACGAGCAGTACTTC | TRBJ2-7 | . | TRBV30 | .
CASSPTSTHEQYF | TGTGCCAGCTCACCTACTAGCACCCACGAGCAGTACTTC | TRBJ2-7 | . | TRBV18 | .
CASSQANEQFF | TGTGCCAGCAGCCAAGCGAATGAGCAGTTCTTC | TRBJ2-1 | few | TRBV14 | .
CASSNPSGRSYNEQFF | TGTGCCAGCAGCAACCCTAGCGGGAGATCCTACAATGAGCAGTTCTTC | TRBJ2-1 | . | TRBV27 | TRBD2
CASSSNLAGLAGGTQYF | TGTGCCAGCAGTTCAAACCTGGCCGGACTAGCGGGAGGTACGCAGTATTTT | TRBJ2-3 | . | TRBV6-2/TRBV6-3 | TRBD2